This T cell receptor beta chain was sequenced during a study of cytomegalovirus exposure and HLA in healthy donors. 13 Jbeta primers and 60 Vbeta primers were used for the PCR. Assay: immunoSEQ multiplex PCR; the TCRdb copy retains only in-frame clones and omits some. Of over 95,000 clones listed, approximately 80% are singletons. This CDR3 region has 15 residues. V gave up 0 bases and J gave up 9 bases; unmatched junction bases: 6. Germline assignment: CDR1 SGHRS and CDR2 YFSETQ. This receptor was taken from a woman aged 18-29 years in good health and CMV-seronegative. Material: PBMCs. The rearrangement links TRBV5-1 to TRBJ2-1; TRBD2 aligns across 10 bases. The chain's CDR3 is CASSLGASGGTEQFF. Here the CDR3 DNA reads TGCGCCAGCAGCTTGGGGGCTAGCGGGGGCACTGAGCAGTTCTTC.